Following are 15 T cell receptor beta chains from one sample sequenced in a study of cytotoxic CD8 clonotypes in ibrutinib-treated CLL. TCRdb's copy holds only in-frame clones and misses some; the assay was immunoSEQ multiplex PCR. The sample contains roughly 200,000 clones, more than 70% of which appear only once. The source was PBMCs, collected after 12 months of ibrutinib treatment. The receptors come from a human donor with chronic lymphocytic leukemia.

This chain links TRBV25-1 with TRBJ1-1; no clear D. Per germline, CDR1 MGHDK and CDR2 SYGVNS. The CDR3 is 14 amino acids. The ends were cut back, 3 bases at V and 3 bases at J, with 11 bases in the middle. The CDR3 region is CASSDGFSYTEAFF. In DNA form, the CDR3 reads TGTGCCAGCAGTGACGGGTTTTCGTACACTGAAGCTTTCTTT.

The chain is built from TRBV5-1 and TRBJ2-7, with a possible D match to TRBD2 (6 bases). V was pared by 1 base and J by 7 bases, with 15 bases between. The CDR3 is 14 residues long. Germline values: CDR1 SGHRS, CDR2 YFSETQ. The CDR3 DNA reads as TGCGCCAGCAGCTTGCGGCCTAGTGGGGGGGAGCAGTACTTC. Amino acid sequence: CASSLRPSGGEQYF.

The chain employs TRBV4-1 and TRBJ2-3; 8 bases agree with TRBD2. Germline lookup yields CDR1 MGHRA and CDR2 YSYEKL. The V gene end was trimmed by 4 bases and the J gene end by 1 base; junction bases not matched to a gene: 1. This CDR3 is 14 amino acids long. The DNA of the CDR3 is TGCGCCAGCAGCCCGACTAGCGGCACAGATACGCAGTATTTT. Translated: CASSPTSGTDTQYF.

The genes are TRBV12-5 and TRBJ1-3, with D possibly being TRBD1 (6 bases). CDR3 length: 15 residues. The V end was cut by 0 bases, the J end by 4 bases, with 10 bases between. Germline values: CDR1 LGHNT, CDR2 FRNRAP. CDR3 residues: CASGLVPQGGNTIYF. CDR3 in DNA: TGTGCTAGTGGTTTGGTACCACAGGGCGGAAACACCATATATTTT.

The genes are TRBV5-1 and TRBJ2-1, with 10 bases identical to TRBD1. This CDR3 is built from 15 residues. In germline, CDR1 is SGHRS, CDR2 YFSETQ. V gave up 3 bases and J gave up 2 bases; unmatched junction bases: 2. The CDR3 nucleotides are TGCGCCAGCAGCTATGGACAGGGGGCCTACAATGAGCAGTTCTTC. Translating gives CASSYGQGAYNEQFF.

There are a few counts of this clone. CDR3 sequence: CASSQGQGYGYTF. CDR3 coding DNA: TGTGCCAGCAGCCAGGGACAGGGCTATGGCTACACCTTC. V is TRBV7-2 and J is TRBJ1-2; 9 positions agree with TRBD1. The CDR3 contains 13 residues. V gave up 5 bases and J gave up 4 bases; unmatched junction bases: 2. From germline, CDR1 is SGHTA and CDR2 FQGNSA.

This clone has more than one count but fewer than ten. DNA for the CDR3: TGTGCCAGCAGCCTCCCGGGGCAGGACCTGGCTTACGAGCAGTACTTC. This sequence encodes CASSLPGQDLAYEQYF. The chain employs TRBV11-2 and TRBJ2-7; D is perhaps TRBD1 or TRBD2 (5 bases each). The CDR3 length is 16 residues. Germline CDR1 SGHAT, CDR2 FQNNGV. The ends were cut back, 5 bases at V and 4 bases at J, with 21 bases in the middle.

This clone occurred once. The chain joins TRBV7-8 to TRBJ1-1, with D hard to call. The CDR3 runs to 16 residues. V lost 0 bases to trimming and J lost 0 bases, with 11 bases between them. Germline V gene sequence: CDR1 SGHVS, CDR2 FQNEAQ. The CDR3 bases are TGTGCCAGCAGCTTAGCCCCCCTTGTAGTGAACACTGAAGCTTTCTTT. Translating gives CASSLAPLVVNTEAFF.

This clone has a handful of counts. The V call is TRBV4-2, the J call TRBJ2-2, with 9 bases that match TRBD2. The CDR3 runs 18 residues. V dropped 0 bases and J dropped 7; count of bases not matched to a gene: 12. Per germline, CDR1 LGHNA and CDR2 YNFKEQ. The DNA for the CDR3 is TGTGCCAGCAGCCAAGACCTGAGTAGCGGGAGTAGAAACGGGGAGCTGTTTTTT. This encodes CASSQDLSSGSRNGELFF.

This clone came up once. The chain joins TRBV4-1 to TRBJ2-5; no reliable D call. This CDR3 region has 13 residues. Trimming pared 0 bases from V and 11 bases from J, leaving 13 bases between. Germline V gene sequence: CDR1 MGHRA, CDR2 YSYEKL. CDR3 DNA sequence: TGCGCCAGCAGCCAAGAGTCAGTTATGGAGCAGTACTTC. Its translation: CASSQESVMEQYF.

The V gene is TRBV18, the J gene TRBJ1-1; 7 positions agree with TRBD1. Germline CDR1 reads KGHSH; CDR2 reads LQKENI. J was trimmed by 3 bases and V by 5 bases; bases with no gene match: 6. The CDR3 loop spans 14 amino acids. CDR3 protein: CASSGQVGYTEAFF. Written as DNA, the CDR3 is TGTGCCAGCTCAGGACAGGTTGGTTACACTGAAGCTTTCTTT.

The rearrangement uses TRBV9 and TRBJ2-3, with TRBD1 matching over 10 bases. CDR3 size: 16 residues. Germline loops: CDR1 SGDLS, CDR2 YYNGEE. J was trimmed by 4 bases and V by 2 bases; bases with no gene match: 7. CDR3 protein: CASSVTGQGISDTQYF. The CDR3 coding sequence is TGTGCCAGCAGCGTCACGGGACAGGGGATATCAGATACGCAGTATTTT.

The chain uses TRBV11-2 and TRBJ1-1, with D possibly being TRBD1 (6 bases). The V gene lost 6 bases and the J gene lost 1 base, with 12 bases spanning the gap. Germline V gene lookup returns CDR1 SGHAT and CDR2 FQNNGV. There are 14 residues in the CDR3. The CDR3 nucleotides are TGTGCCAGCAGGGGGGACATCTGGAACACTGAAGCTTTCTTT. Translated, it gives CASRGDIWNTEAFF.

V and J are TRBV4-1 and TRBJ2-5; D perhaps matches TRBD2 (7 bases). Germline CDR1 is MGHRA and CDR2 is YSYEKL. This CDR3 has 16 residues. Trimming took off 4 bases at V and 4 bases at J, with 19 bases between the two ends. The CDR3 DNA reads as TGCGCCAGCAGCCGGGAGGGGGTGTCAGGTCGAGAGACCCAGTACTTC. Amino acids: CASSREGVSGRETQYF.

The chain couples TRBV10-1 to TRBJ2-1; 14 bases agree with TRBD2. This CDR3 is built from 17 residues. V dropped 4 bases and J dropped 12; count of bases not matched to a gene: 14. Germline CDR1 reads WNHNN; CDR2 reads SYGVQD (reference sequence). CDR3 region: CASSGGGLAGDPGWQFF. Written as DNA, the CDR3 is TGCGCCAGCAGTGGAGGGGGACTAGCGGGAGATCCTGGTTGGCAGTTCTTC.